This T cell receptor (beta chain) was identified in a study of blood T cell repertoires in COVID-19. Individuals aged roughly 18 to 95 years were recruited from fewer than 30 US areas. The CDR3 consists of 15 residues. Germline lookup yields CDR1 SNHLY and CDR2 FYNNEI. Trimming at V came to 5 bases and at J to 0 bases, leaving 2 bases not matched to a gene. Here immunoSEQ multiplex PCR was the method, and the copy in TCRdb shows in-frame clones only, minus some. Seen here are fewer than 350,000 clones, 89% observed once, and the top ten hold approximately 5.5%. Sequencing was performed on PBMCs or T cells enriched from blood (not recorded which). The chain carries TRBV2 and TRBJ2-2; TRBD1 matches at 8 bases. The clonotype was recovered from a man in his 60s who had recovered from COVID-19. CDR3: CASSSQGANTGELFF. Here the CDR3 DNA reads TGTGCCAGCAGTTCACAGGGGGCGAACACCGGGGAGCTGTTTTTT.